This TCR beta chain was recorded in a study of blood T cell repertoires in COVID-19. Looking at the study overall: Italy, Spain and the United States were the sources of the convalescent and acute COVID-19 samples. In each case, the material was cDNA or gDNA derived from T cells, B-cell-depleted T cells, or PBMCs.

This CDR3 is 13 amino acids long. Trimming removed 3 bases from V and 8 bases from J; junction bases left unmatched: 4. Germline CDR1 is DFQATT and CDR2 is SNEGSKA (reference sequence). Original data processing: The authors estimated nucleated cell counts from reference gene primer amplification. The assay was immunoSEQ multiplex PCR, and TCRdb's table has in-frame clones only and misses some. V and J calls and clone size are copied from that table; D and trimming were computed from the DNA. Of around 130,000 clones in the sample, more than 75% were seen once. Sequencing used peripheral blood. The TCR originated in a man in his sixties with acute or convalescent COVID-19. The rearrangement uses TRBV20-1 and TRBJ2-1, with 10 bases identical to TRBD1. CDR3 sequence reads: CSASGTGADEQFF. CDR3 nucleotide sequence: TGCAGTGCTAGTGGGACAGGGGCCGATGAGCAGTTCTTC.